Each of the 5 T cell receptor beta chains below was sequenced from the same sample in a study of shared T cell receptors in the human thymus. The table came from immunoSEQ multiplex PCR; TCRdb's copy has only in-frame clones and leaves some out. Found here are approximately 760,000 clones, approximately 85% of them singletons; the top ten hold 0.008% to 0.011%. These data also featured in a second study, about human thymus T cells.

Sequenced sample: thymocytes. The receptors come from a girl less than two years old with a congenital heart defect.

This clone was detected only a few times. The genes are TRBV5-1 and TRBJ2-1; D is possibly TRBD1 (5 bases). The CDR3 length is 15 residues. V was cut by 1 base and J by 10 bases, with 18 bases left in between. Germline V gene sequence: CDR1 SGHRS, CDR2 YFSETQ. As DNA, the CDR3 is TGCGCCAGCAGCTTGTTTAGGGTAGGACATCGGGAGCAGTTCTTC. It specifies CASSLFRVGHREQFF.

The chain has TRBV4-3 and TRBJ2-7; the match to TRBD1 covers 7 bases. Germline loops: CDR1 LGHNA, CDR2 YSLEER. The CDR3 contains 16 residues. V dropped 0 bases and J dropped 3; count of bases not matched to a gene: 8. The CDR3 reads CASSQDLAGGNYEQYF. For the CDR3, the DNA is TGCGCCAGCAGCCAAGATTTAGCAGGGGGAAACTACGAGCAGTACTTC.

The chain employs TRBV6-5 and TRBJ2-7, with D possibly TRBD1 on 6 matching bases. This CDR3 contains 13 residues. Germline lookup yields CDR1 MNHEY and CDR2 SVGAGI. Trimming removed 2 bases from V and 5 bases from J, with 10 bases in between. The CDR3 reads CASSYAQGHEQYF. The CDR3 coding sequence is TGTGCCAGCAGTTACGCTCAGGGGCACGAGCAGTACTTC.

In this sample, this clone turned up once. The chain combines TRBV29-1 with TRBJ1-2; maybe TRBD1 (6 bases). V lost 5 bases to trimming and J lost 2 bases, with 9 bases between them. This CDR3 spans 12 amino acids. In germline, CDR1 is SQVTM, CDR2 ANQGSEA. The CDR3 nucleotides read TGCAGCGTTTGGGACAAGAACTATGGCTACACCTTC. Translated, it gives CSVWDKNYGYTF. The full variable domain, rest sourced from reference TRBV29-1 and TRBJ1-2, is SAVISQKPSRDICQRGTSLTIQCQVDSQVTMMFWYRQQPGQSLTLIATANQGSEATYESGFVIDKFPISRPNLTFSTLTVSNMSPEDSSIYLCSVWDKNYGYTFGSGTRLTVV.

The chain uses TRBV5-5 and TRBJ2-2, with 10 bases lining up with TRBD2. Germline V gives CDR1 SGHKS, CDR2 YYEKEE (reference sequence). This CDR3 is 20 amino acids long. The J segment lost 3 bases and the V segment lost 5 bases, leaving 19 bases of the junction unmatched. The CDR3, as DNA: TGTGCCAGCAGTCGTGGGGGAATGCAGCGGGGGGGCCACGACACCGGGGAGCTGTTTTTT. It is translated as CASSRGGMQRGGHDTGELFF.